This T cell receptor beta chain is from a study of CD8 T cells in ankylosing spondylitis (dated by TCRdb to 2016 to 2017). General notes on the study: To find TCR variants linked to disease, the study profiled T cell receptor beta repertoires in ankylosing spondylitis patients and healthy donors. Peripheral blood samples were taken, and synovial fluid was additionally collected from ankylosing spondylitis patients. In total, the full study cohort was made up of roughly 110 healthy donors and 25 to 30 ankylosing spondylitis patients.

Beyond this particular receptor, the publication reports: A TCR beta motif made up of 7 to 9 highly homologous amino acid variants appeared to be characteristic of blood from ankylosing spondylitis patients. The disease-linked clones were reported to be significantly enriched in matched synovial fluid samples from ankylosing spondylitis patients. Some motif variants had previously been reported in the synovial fluid and blood of reactive arthritis patients, which suggests shared mechanisms of disease initiation. In peripheral blood, the disease-linked clones were found at relatively low frequencies and had a CD8+ phenotype.

Instrument used: Illumina HiSeq 2500. Quantitative 5'-RACE with molecular barcodes was the method used to prepare the TCR beta libraries. The paper's data handling went like this. To identify disease-linked TCR variants, a new computational method was used, one built on a probabilistic model of VDJ rearrangement. TCRdb's own reprocessing of the public reads used fastp at Q25 and MiXCR and kept productive beta chains. Merged by CDR3 protein, the rows form single entries marked with the most common genes and DNA. These V and J calls rely on TCRdb rather than the paper's analysis. This sample comprises 120,000 or so distinct CDR3 sequences, roughly an eighth of them detected only once. The top ten constitute just under 3% of the sample. On this clonotype: No antigen is known for it. Base quality data are lacking; no much larger clone is found one base away.

CDR1 MGHRA and CDR2 YSYEKL were looked up in the germline V gene. The V end gives up 3 bases and the J end 4 bases, leaving 7 bases in the junction not matched to a gene. There are 16 amino acids in the CDR3, from cysteine to phenylalanine inclusive. Only the CDR3 DNA is retained, 48 bases long and in frame from the first base. The source material was blood, either unsorted or a sorted T cell fraction (not recorded which). Rearrangement joined TRBV4-1 to TRBJ2-3, with 10 bases matching TRBD2. This clonotype originated in a female donor with ankylosing spondylitis or in good health (not recorded which). The nucleotide sequence reads TGCGCCAGCAGCCAGAGTAGCGGGAGGTCGGCAGATACGCAGTATTTT. Its protein reads: CASSQSSGRSADTQYF.